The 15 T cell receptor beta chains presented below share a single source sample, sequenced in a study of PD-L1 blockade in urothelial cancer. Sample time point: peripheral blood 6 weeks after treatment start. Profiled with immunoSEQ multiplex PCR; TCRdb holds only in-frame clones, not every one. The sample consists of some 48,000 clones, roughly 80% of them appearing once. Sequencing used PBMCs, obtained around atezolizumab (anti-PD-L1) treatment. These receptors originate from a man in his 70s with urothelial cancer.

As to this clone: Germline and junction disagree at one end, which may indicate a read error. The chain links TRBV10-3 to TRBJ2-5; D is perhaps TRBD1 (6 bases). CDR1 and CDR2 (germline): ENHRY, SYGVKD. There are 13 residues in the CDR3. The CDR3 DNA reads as TGTGCCCTCAGACAGGCTCTCCAAGAGACCCAGTACTTC. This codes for CALRQALQETQYF.

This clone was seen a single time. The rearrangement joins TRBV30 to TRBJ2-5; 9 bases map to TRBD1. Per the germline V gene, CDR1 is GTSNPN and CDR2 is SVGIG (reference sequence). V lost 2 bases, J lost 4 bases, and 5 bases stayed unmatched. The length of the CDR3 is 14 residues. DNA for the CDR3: TGTGCCTGGAGTTCTCAGACAGGGGGAGAGACCCAGTACTTC. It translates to CAWSSQTGGETQYF.

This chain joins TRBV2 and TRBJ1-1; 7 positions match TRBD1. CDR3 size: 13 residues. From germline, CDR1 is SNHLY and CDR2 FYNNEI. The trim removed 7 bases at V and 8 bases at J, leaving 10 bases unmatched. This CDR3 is CASTTYRDREAFF. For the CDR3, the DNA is TGTGCCAGCACCACATATCGGGACAGAGAAGCTTTCTTT.

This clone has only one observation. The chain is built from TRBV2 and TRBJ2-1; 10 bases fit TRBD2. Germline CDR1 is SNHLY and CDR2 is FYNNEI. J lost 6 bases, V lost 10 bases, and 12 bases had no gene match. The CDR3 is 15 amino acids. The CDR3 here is CANRLAGKRANEQFF. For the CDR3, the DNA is TGTGCCAACAGACTAGCGGGTAAGAGGGCCAATGAGCAGTTCTTC.

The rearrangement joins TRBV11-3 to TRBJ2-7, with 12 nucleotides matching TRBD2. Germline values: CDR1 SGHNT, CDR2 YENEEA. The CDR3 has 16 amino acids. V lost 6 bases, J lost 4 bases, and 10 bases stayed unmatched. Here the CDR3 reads CASRPRLAGGIYEQYF. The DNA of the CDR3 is TGTGCCAGCAGACCACGGCTAGCGGGAGGGATATACGAGCAGTACTTC.

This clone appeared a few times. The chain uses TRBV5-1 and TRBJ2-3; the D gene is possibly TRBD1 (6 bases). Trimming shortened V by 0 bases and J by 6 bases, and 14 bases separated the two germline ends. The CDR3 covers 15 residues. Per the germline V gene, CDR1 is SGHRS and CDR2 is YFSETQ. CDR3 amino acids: CASSLDAGTTDTQYF. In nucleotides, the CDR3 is TGCGCCAGCAGCTTGGACGCCGGGACAACTGATACGCAGTATTTT.

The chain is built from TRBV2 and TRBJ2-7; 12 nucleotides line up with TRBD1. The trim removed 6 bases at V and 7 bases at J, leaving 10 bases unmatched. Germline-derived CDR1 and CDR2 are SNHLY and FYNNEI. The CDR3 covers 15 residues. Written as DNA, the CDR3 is TGTGCCAGCAGGGGGGACAGGGGGCTCCTGAGGGAGCAGTACTTC. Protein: CASRGDRGLLREQYF.

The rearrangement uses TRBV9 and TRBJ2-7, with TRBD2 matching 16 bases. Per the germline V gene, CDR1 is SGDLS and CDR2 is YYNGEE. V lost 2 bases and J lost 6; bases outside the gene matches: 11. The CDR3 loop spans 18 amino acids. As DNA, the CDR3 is TGTGCCAGCAGCGTGGCGGGACTAGCGGGAGGGCCCGGGGGCGAGCAGTACTTC. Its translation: CASSVAGLAGGPGGEQYF.

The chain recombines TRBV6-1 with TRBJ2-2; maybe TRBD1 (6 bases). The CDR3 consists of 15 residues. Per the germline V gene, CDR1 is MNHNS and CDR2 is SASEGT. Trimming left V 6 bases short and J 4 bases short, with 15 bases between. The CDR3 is CASRRTEEITGELFF. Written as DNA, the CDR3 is TGTGCCAGCAGGCGGACAGAGGAAATCACCGGGGAGCTGTTTTTT.

CDR3 loop: CASSGDRGGYTF. The CDR3 DNA reads as TGTGCCAGCAGTGGAGACAGGGGTGGCTACACCTTC. The chain has TRBV6-5 and TRBJ1-2; 8 bases are shared with TRBD1. This CDR3 comprises 12 residues. V was pared by 5 bases and J by 7 bases, with 3 bases of the junction left unmatched. CDR1 is MNHEY, CDR2 SVGAGI, per germline.

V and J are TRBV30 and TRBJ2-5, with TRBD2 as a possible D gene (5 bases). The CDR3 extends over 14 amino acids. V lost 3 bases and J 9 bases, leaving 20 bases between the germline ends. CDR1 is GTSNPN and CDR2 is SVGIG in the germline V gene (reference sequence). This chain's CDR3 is CAWSRIRGTTAQYF. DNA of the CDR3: TGTGCCTGGAGCCGTATTCGGGGTACCACGGCCCAGTACTTC.

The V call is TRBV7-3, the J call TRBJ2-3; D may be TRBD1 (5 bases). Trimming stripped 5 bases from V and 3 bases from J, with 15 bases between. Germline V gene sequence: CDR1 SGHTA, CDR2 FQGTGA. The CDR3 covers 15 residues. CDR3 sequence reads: CASSVAGFRTDTQYF. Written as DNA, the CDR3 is TGTGCCAGCAGCGTTGCAGGGTTCAGGACAGATACGCAGTATTTT. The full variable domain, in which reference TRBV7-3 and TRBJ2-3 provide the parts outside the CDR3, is GAGVSQTPSNKVTEKGKYVELRCDPISGHTALYWYRQSLGQGPEFLIYFQGTGAADDSGLPNDRFFAVRPEGSVSTLKIQRTERGDSAVYLCASSVAGFRTDTQYFGPGTRLTVL.

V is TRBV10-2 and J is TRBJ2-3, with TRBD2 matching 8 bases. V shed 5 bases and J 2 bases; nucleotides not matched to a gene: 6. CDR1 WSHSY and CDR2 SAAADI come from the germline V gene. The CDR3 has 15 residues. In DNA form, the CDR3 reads TGCGCCAGCAGTCCTACTAGCGGTGACACAGATACGCAGTATTTT. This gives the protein CASSPTSGDTDTQYF.

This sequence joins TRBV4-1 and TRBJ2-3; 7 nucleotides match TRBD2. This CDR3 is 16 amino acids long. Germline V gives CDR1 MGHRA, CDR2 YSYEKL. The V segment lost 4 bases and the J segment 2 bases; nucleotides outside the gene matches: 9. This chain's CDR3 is CASSPQTSSSTDTQYF. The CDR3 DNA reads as TGCGCCAGCAGCCCACAGACTAGCAGTTCCACAGATACGCAGTATTTT.

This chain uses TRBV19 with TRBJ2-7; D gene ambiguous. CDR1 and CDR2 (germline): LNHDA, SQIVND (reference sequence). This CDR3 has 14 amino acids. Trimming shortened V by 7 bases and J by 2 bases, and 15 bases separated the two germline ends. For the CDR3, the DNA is TGTGCCAGTACACAGAACGGTGCGACCTACGAGCAGTACTTC. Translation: CASTQNGATYEQYF.